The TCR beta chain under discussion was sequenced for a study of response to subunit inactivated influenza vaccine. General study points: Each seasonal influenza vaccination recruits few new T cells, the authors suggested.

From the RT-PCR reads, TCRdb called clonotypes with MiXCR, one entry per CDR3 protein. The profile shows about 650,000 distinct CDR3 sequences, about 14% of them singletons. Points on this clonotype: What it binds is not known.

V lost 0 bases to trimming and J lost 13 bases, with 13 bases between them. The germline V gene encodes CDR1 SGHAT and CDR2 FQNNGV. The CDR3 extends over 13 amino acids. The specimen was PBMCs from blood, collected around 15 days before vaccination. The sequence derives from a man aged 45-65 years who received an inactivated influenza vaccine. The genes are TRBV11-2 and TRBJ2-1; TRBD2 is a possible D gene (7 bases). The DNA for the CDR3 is TGTGCCAGCAGCTTAGAATCGGCGGGGGCTCAGTTCTTC. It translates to CASSLESAGAQFF.